The next 27 T cell receptor beta chains were all read from a single sample in a study of Graves' ophthalmopathy and Graves' hyperthyroidism. Researchers took RNA transcripts and amplified TCR beta CDR3 regions from them. Amplification began with first-round RT-PCR using HTBI primers, then second-round multiplex PCR was performed. TCRdb called the multiplex PCR reads again in MiXCR, with one record for every CDR3 protein. The table shows over 650,000 distinct CDR3 sequences, with 35% to 50% occurring only once. Sequences were obtained from peripheral blood. The receptors were sampled from an adult man with Graves' ophthalmopathy.

This clonotype was counted ten times or more. The chain uses TRBV25-1 and TRBJ1-6; tentative D call: TRBD1 (6 bases). CDR1 is MGHDK, CDR2 SYGVNS, per germline. V lost 4 bases to trimming and J lost 5 bases, with 9 bases between them. The CDR3 covers 14 residues. As DNA, the CDR3 is TGTGCCAGCAGTGCCCACAGGGATAATTCACCCCTCCACTTT. Translation gives CASSAHRDNSPLHF.

This clonotype has a count of ten or more. The gene calls are TRBV4-1 and TRBJ1-2; tentative D call: TRBD1 (5 bases). The CDR3 is 13 amino acids. Germline V CDR1 and CDR2: MGHRA, YSYEKL. Trimming removed 1 base from V and 9 bases from J, with 12 bases in between. CDR3 region: CASSQAGPLSYTF. CDR3 sequence (DNA): TGCGCCAGCAGCCAAGCAGGGCCTTTGAGCTACACCTTC.

This clonotype showed up many times. The chain uses TRBV10-3 and TRBJ2-7; 7 bases align to TRBD1. This CDR3 is built from 14 residues. Unmatched junction bases numbered 4, after V lost 2 bases and J lost 3 bases. The germline gives CDR1 ENHRY, CDR2 SYGVKD. The CDR3 loop reads CAISELGQNYEQYF. CDR3 coding DNA: TGTGCCATCAGTGAGCTGGGACAGAACTACGAGCAGTACTTC.

This clonotype was counted only a few times. The rearrangement uses TRBV12-3 or TRBV12-4 and TRBJ2-7; D ambiguous. The CDR3 spans 12 residues. V lost 3 bases, J lost 4 bases, and 7 bases lay in between. The CDR3 spells CASSFANYEQYF. The CDR3 DNA reads as TGTGCCAGCAGTTTTGCGAATTACGAGCAGTACTTC.

In this sample, this clonotype turned up many times. The DNA of the CDR3 is TGTGCCAGCACCACGACAGCCACCGAAGCTTTCTTT. Translated, it gives CASTTTATEAFF. The V gene is TRBV12-3 or TRBV12-4, the J gene TRBJ1-1, with a tentative D call TRBD1 (5 bases). The CDR3 loop spans 12 amino acids. V was cut by 7 bases and J by 8 bases, with 14 bases left in between.

This clonotype was detected ten times or more. V and J are TRBV29-1 and TRBJ2-7; 11 bases match TRBD2. CDR3 length equals 16 residues. Germline V gene lookup returns CDR1 SQVTM and CDR2 ANQGSEA. With 4 bases clipped from V and 1 base from J, the junction kept 9 bases outside the gene matches. Written as DNA, the CDR3 is TGCAGCGTTGTGTTTCGGACTAGCGGGCTTTCCTACGAGCAGTACTTC. Protein: CSVVFRTSGLSYEQYF.

This clonotype turned up a few times. The gene calls are TRBV5-6 and TRBJ2-7, with TRBD2 identical over 7 bases. This CDR3 is built from 15 residues. Looked up from germline, CDR1 is SGHDT and CDR2 is YYEEEE. V shed 4 bases and J 3 bases; nucleotides not matched to a gene: 10. As DNA, the CDR3 is TGTGCCAGCAGCCCCTCCAGCGGGATGTTCTACGAGCAGTACTTC. Translation: CASSPSSGMFYEQYF.

This clonotype has at least ten counts. The rearrangement uses TRBV7-9 and TRBJ1-1; weak D call: TRBD1 (5 bases). V was pared by 4 bases and J by 2 bases, with 11 bases between. CDR3 length: 14 residues. CDR1 is SEHNR, CDR2 FQNEAQ, per germline (reference sequence). In DNA form, the CDR3 reads TGTGCCAGCAGCTCCGACAGACAAAACACTGAAGCTTTCTTT. Translation gives CASSSDRQNTEAFF.

This clonotype was counted many times. J is TRBJ1-4 and V is TRBV25-1; no firm D call. This CDR3 comprises 16 residues. CDR1 and CDR2 (germline): MGHDK, SYGVNS. V was cut by 2 bases and J by 7 bases, with 17 bases left in between. The CDR3 protein is CASSEQVGGMSEKLFF. In DNA form, the CDR3 reads TGTGCCAGCAGTGAACAAGTCGGCGGGATGAGTGAAAAACTGTTTTTT.

This clonotype has ten or more counts. The chain combines TRBV7-9 with TRBJ2-7; 12 nucleotides agree with TRBD2. The V and J ends lost 4 bases and 5 bases, in that order; junction bases with no gene match: 9. The CDR3 contains 16 residues. Germline V lookup: CDR1 SEHNR, CDR2 FQNEAQ (reference sequence). CDR3 DNA sequence: TGTGCCAGCAGCTCCCCGACTAGCGGGAGACCTCACGAGCAGTACTTC. Translation gives CASSSPTSGRPHEQYF. Full variable domain (outside the CDR3, taken from reference TRBV7-9 and TRBJ2-7): DTGVSQNPRHKITKRGQNVTFRCDPISEHNRLYWYRQTLGQGPEFLTYFQNEAQLEKSRLLSDRFSAERPKGSFSTLEIQRTEQGDSAMYLCASSSPTSGRPHEQYFGPGTRLTVT.

The J gene is TRBJ1-1, the V gene TRBV7-6; possibly TRBD1 for D (5 bases). CDR3 length equals 13 residues. The V gene lost 6 bases and the J gene lost 3 bases, with 11 bases spanning the gap. From germline, CDR1 is SGHVS and CDR2 FNYEAQ. The CDR3 nucleotides read TGTGCCAGCAGTGAGGGCAGGGACACTGAAGCTTTCTTT. This sequence encodes CASSEGRDTEAFF. The whole variable domain, remainder taken from reference TRBV7-6 and TRBJ1-1, is GAGVSQSPRYKVTKRGQDVALRCDPISGHVSLYWYRQALGQGPEFLTYFNYEAQQDKSGLPNDRFSAERPEGSISTLTIQRTEQRDSAMYRCASSEGRDTEAFFGQGTRLTVV.

About this clonotype itself: A much bigger clone sits one base away, suggesting this may be a read error. The conserved phenylalanine or tryptophan is not found at the CDR3 terminus, so this likely reflects a read error. V gene TRBV7-9 combines with J gene TRBJ1-1; 7 bases align to TRBD1. V lost 5 bases and J lost 4; bases outside the gene matches: 16. The germline V gene encodes CDR1 SEHNR and CDR2 FQNEAQ (reference sequence). The CDR3 runs 17 residues. CDR3 bases: TGTGCCAGCAGCCCGTACAGGGGTTCAGTGGGGACCACTGAAGCTTTCCTT. Residues: CASSPYRGSVGTTEAFL.

This clonotype occurred once. Possible read error: a much larger clone is one base away. V usage is TRBV7-9 and J usage is TRBJ1-1; perhaps TRBD1 as D (5 bases). Germline assignment: CDR1 SEHNR and CDR2 FQNEAQ (reference sequence). The CDR3 is 13 residues long. The CDR3 here is CANSPDTSLEAFF. The CDR3 region has the DNA TGTGCCAACAGCCCGGACACTTCACTAGAAGCTTTCTTT.

The chain combines TRBV5-4 with TRBJ2-2; TRBD1 might be the D (5 bases). The germline V gene has CDR1 SGHNT and CDR2 YYREEE (reference sequence). The CDR3 sequence is 15 residues long. Trimming pared 0 bases from V and 3 bases from J, leaving 9 bases between. The CDR3 reads CASSLVQGDTGELFF. The CDR3 coding sequence is TGTGCCAGCAGCTTGGTGCAAGGGGACACCGGGGAGCTGTTTTTT.

This chain uses TRBV10-3 with TRBJ1-2; the D gene is possibly TRBD1 (5 bases). The CDR3 spans 14 residues. The germline V gene has CDR1 ENHRY and CDR2 SYGVKD. V gave up 4 bases and J gave up 6 bases, with 15 bases separating them. Written as DNA, the CDR3 is TGTGCCATCAGTGGGACAATGGGTGTCGATGGCTACACCTTC. It codes for CAISGTMGVDGYTF.

The chain is built from TRBV11-2 and TRBJ1-5; D is possibly TRBD1 (6 bases). This CDR3 is 13 amino acids long. Germline V gene sequence: CDR1 SGHAT, CDR2 FQNNGV. V shed 6 bases and J shed 7 bases, with 13 bases lying between them. This chain's CDR3 is CASSWGARQPQHF. Here the CDR3 DNA reads TGTGCCAGCAGTTGGGGGGCGAGACAGCCCCAGCATTTT.

This clonotype was seen a few times. J is TRBJ2-2 and V is TRBV12-3 or TRBV12-4; weak D call: TRBD1 (5 bases). The CDR3 consists of 16 residues. Trimming stripped 1 base from V and 1 base from J, with 10 bases between. The CDR3 sequence is CASSLDPRVNTGELFF. The CDR3 nucleotides are TGTGCCAGCAGTTTAGATCCCAGGGTGAACACCGGGGAGCTGTTTTTT.

In the case of this clonotype: Mismatch with germline at one junction end may stem from a read error. This rearrangement joins TRBV7-2 to TRBJ2-5; 7 bases map to TRBD2. Per germline, CDR1 SGHTA and CDR2 FQGNSA. The length of the CDR3 is 15 residues. CDR3 region: CASSQVAGVAETQYF. In DNA form, the CDR3 reads TGCGCCAGCAGCCAAGTGGCGGGAGTAGCAGAGACCCAGTACTTC.

This clonotype was recorded many times. This rearrangement joins TRBV6-4 to TRBJ1-2; the D gene is possibly TRBD1 (5 bases). The CDR3 extends over 14 amino acids. Per germline, CDR1 MRHNA and CDR2 SNTAGT. V dropped 0 bases and J dropped 7 bases, with 12 bases sitting between them. CDR3 sequence: CASSDSSWGGGYTF. CDR3 nucleotides: TGTGCCAGCAGTGACTCTTCATGGGGCGGTGGCTACACCTTC.

The J gene is TRBJ2-2, the V gene TRBV7-8; a possible D gene is TRBD2 (7 bases). Germline values: CDR1 SGHVS, CDR2 FQNEAQ. This CDR3 region has 16 residues. Trimming shortened V by 5 bases and J by 5 bases, and 18 bases separated the two germline ends. The CDR3 loop reads CASSPEGGAGTGELFF. The CDR3 region has the DNA TGTGCCAGCAGCCCCGAGGGGGGGGCAGGAACCGGGGAGCTGTTTTTT.

The chain links TRBV12-3 or TRBV12-4 to TRBJ2-6; TRBD1 matches at 10 bases. Losses at the gene ends were 5 bases for V and 2 bases for J; bases not matched to a gene: 6. This CDR3 region has 17 residues. CDR3 protein: CASSKGQGSPGANVLTF. Here the CDR3 DNA reads TGTGCCAGCAGTAAGGGACAGGGGTCGCCTGGGGCCAACGTCCTGACTTTC.

This sequence joins TRBV25-1 and TRBJ1-2; D call uncertain. Germline V gene sequence: CDR1 MGHDK, CDR2 SYGVNS. The germline V and J ends were trimmed by 5 bases and 7 bases, with 14 bases remaining between them. The CDR3 consists of 13 residues. CDR3 in amino acids: CASSLSLNGGYTF. CDR3 DNA sequence: TGTGCCAGCAGTTTATCCCTAAACGGTGGCTACACCTTC.

A remark on this clonotype: It may be a read error: a sequence one base away is much more abundant. V is TRBV20-1 and J is TRBJ1-4; D not resolved. V was pared by 3 bases and J by 1 base, with 6 bases between. Per the germline V gene, CDR1 is DFQATT and CDR2 is SNEGSKA (reference sequence). CDR3 length: 13 residues. This CDR3 is CSARDGTNEKLFF. In DNA form, the CDR3 reads TGCAGTGCTAGGGACGGAACTAATGAAAAACTGTTTTTT.

The chain uses TRBV7-2 and TRBJ2-7, with TRBD2 matching 13 bases. From germline, CDR1 is SGHTA and CDR2 FQGNSA. The ends lost 5 bases at V and 4 bases at J; junction bases unmatched: 5. The CDR3 runs 15 residues. This CDR3 is CASSPRLAGGYEQYF. Here the CDR3 DNA reads TGTGCCAGCAGCCCCAGACTAGCGGGGGGTTACGAGCAGTACTTC.

The V gene is TRBV19, the J gene TRBJ2-5; TRBD1 aligns across 9 bases. V lost 5 bases, J lost 9 bases, and 19 bases stayed unmatched. Germline-derived CDR1 and CDR2 are LNHDA and SQIVND (reference sequence). The CDR3 has 17 residues. CDR3 sequence reads: CASSYGRGQGGNQPQYF. CDR3 nucleotides: TGTGCCAGTAGTTACGGGCGGGGACAGGGTGGCAATCAGCCCCAGTACTTC. The entire variable domain, with the rest obtained from reference TRBV19 and TRBJ2-5, is as follows: DGGITQSPKYLFRKEGQNVTLSCEQNLNHDAMYWYRQDPGQGLRLIYYSQIVNDFQKGDIAEGYSVSREKKESFPLTVTSAQKNPTAFYLCASSYGRGQGGNQPQYFGPGTRLLVL.

This clonotype was detected only a few times. This chain uses TRBV6-5 with TRBJ1-4, with D maybe TRBD1 (5 bases). Germline loops: CDR1 MNHEY, CDR2 SVGAGI. This CDR3 has 14 residues. V was cut by 6 bases and J by 4 bases, with 12 bases left in between. The CDR3 protein is CASSTDRYNEKLFF. The CDR3 DNA is TGTGCCAGCAGCACTGACAGATATAATGAAAAACTGTTTTTT.

Comments on this clonotype: Just one base apart from a much larger clone, this may be a read error. This chain links TRBV29-1 with TRBJ2-7; the match to TRBD2 covers 11 bases. The J segment lost 0 bases and the V segment lost 8 bases, leaving 12 bases of the junction unmatched. The CDR3 consists of 16 residues. Germline lookup yields CDR1 SQVTM and CDR2 ANQGSEA. This CDR3 reads CSMMTTTSGSSYEQYF. In DNA form, the CDR3 reads TGCAGCATGATGACCACCACTAGCGGGAGCTCCTACGAGCAGTACTTC.